These 23 T cell receptor beta chains were sequenced from one sample in a study of blood T cells in healthy people across ages (dated by TCRdb to the mid-2010s). Libraries were made using 5' RACE. Sequencing relied on an Illumina HiSeq 2500. A second PCR of roughly 6 to 11 cycles was run with a J-beta primer mix and a sample-barcoded 5' primer. The public reads were reanalyzed by TCRdb: fastp trimming at Q25, MiXCR alignment, in-frame beta chains only. Merged by CDR3 protein, the rows form single entries marked with the most common genes and DNA. The sample table contains 650,000 to 700,000 distinct CDR3 sequences; only one count was recorded for 32% of them. The ten biggest clones cover approximately 15% of the sample. Sequencing used blood. The receptors were sampled from a woman aged 80 or over in good health. Donor details come from another sample of the same person, matched by shared clones.

This clonotype occurred many times. The chain is built from TRBV6-6 and TRBJ2-1, with a possible D match to TRBD1 (5 bases). CDR3 length: 13 residues. V was cut by 6 bases and J by 4 bases, with 10 bases left in between. Germline CDR1 is MNHNY and CDR2 is SVGAGI (reference sequence). The chain's CDR3 is CASREQDYNEQFF. The CDR3 DNA follows: TGTGCCAGCAGGGAACAGGATTACAATGAGCAGTTCTTC.

This clonotype was counted many times. This CDR3 reads CSASTGMEETQYF. The CDR3 region has the DNA TGCAGTGCTAGCACAGGGATGGAAGAGACCCAGTACTTC. J is TRBJ2-5 and V is TRBV20-1; tentatively, D is TRBD1 (6 bases). The CDR3 runs to 13 residues. Germline V lookup: CDR1 DFQATT, CDR2 SNEGSKA (reference sequence). Trimming pared 3 bases from V and 3 bases from J, leaving 11 bases between.

This clonotype was detected ten times or more. This chain links TRBV7-9 with TRBJ2-5; D possibly corresponds to TRBD2 (7 bases). The CDR3 runs 16 residues. With 2 bases removed from V and 5 bases from J, the gap between germline ends came to 18 bases. Germline CDR1 reads SEHNR; CDR2 reads FQNEAQ (reference sequence). The CDR3 sequence: CASSLIGGGFRETQYF. The DNA for the CDR3 is TGTGCCAGCAGCTTAATCGGCGGGGGCTTCAGGGAGACCCAGTACTTC.

This clonotype came up many times. The CDR3 DNA reads TGTGCCAGCAGGGGGACAGAGTACAATGAGCAGTTCTTC. Its protein is CASRGTEYNEQFF. The J gene is TRBJ2-1, the V gene TRBV6-5; 7 nucleotides agree with TRBD1. The CDR3 covers 13 residues. The germline V gene has CDR1 MNHEY and CDR2 SVGAGI. J gave up 4 bases and V 6 bases, and 3 bases lay outside the gene matches.

This clonotype has just a few counts. This may be a read error: a much more frequent sequence differs by one nucleotide. This chain uses TRBV5-1 with TRBJ2-7; 9 nucleotides agree with TRBD1. V was pared by 4 bases and J by 7 bases, with 12 bases of the junction left unmatched. There are 15 residues in the CDR3. Germline CDR1 reads SGHRS; CDR2 reads YFSETQ. The CDR3 is CASSPGTGNLNEQYF. The DNA for the CDR3 is TGCGCCAGCAGCCCCGGGACAGGGAACCTCAATGAGCAGTACTTC.

This clonotype came up a few times. A much larger clone lies a single base off, so this may be a read error. The genes are TRBV20-1 and TRBJ2-1; 7 bases match TRBD2. Germline loops: CDR1 DFQATT, CDR2 SNEGSKA (reference sequence). Trimming removed 5 bases from V and 0 bases from J; junction bases left unmatched: 1. CDR3 size: 13 residues. CDR3 DNA sequence: TGCAGTGCTGGGGGGGGCTCCTACAATGAGCAGTTCTTC. As protein: CSAGGGSYNEQFF.

At least ten counts were recorded for this clonotype. The chain carries TRBV10-3 and TRBJ2-6, with D perhaps matching TRBD1 (6 bases). V lost 10 bases and J lost 2, with 15 bases in between. Germline values: CDR1 ENHRY, CDR2 SYGVKD. There are 15 residues in the CDR3. CDR3 sequence (DNA): TGTGCCACCAGGGGATCGGGCACTGGGGCCAACGTCCTGACTTTC. This encodes CATRGSGTGANVLTF.

This clonotype was observed a handful of times. The chain links TRBV6-5 to TRBJ2-1; D possibly uses TRBD1 or TRBD2 (5 bases each). Trimming pared 5 bases from V and 5 bases from J, leaving 13 bases between. The germline V gene has CDR1 MNHEY and CDR2 SVGAGI. The CDR3 sequence is 14 residues long. This CDR3 reads CASSERDVDNEQFF. The CDR3 DNA follows: TGTGCCAGCAGTGAACGGGACGTAGACAATGAGCAGTTCTTC.

In this sample, this clonotype turned up many times. This chain uses TRBV6-1 with TRBJ1-6, with no clear D. V was clipped by 0 bases and J by 8 bases, with 8 bases between them. The V gene's germline CDR1 is MNHNS and CDR2 SASEGT. There are 14 residues in the CDR3. CDR3 residues: CASSEAPGDSPLHF. The CDR3 nucleotides read TGTGCCAGCAGTGAAGCGCCCGGGGATTCACCCCTCCACTTT.

This rearrangement joins TRBV7-2 to TRBJ2-5; 11 positions agree with TRBD1. Germline V gene lookup returns CDR1 SGHTA and CDR2 FQGNSA. The CDR3 totals 17 residues. V lost 1 base and J lost 5; bases outside the gene matches: 9. CDR3 sequence: CASSLVGTGTGGETQYF. The CDR3 bases are TGTGCCAGCAGCTTAGTTGGGACCGGGACAGGGGGGGAGACCCAGTACTTC.

The sample holds many counts of this clonotype. The J gene is TRBJ1-5, the V gene TRBV12-3 or TRBV12-4, with D hard to call. This CDR3 region has 13 residues. V shed 6 bases and J shed 0 bases, with 6 bases lying between them. CDR3 amino acids: CASRGNSNQPQHF. Here the CDR3 DNA reads TGTGCCAGCAGAGGGAATAGCAATCAGCCCCAGCATTTT.

In regard to this clonotype: One junction end disagrees with the germline gene, perhaps due to a read error. The gene calls are TRBV6-5 and TRBJ2-5, with D perhaps TRBD2 (6 bases). Germline values: CDR1 MNHEY, CDR2 SVGAGI. CDR3 size: 13 residues. Written as DNA, the CDR3 is TGTGCCGGCAGCTACGATGGGGGGGAGACCCAGTACTTC. Its translation: CAGSYDGGETQYF.

This clonotype occurred many times. J is TRBJ1-1 and V is TRBV7-2; no firm D call. V was shortened by 5 bases and J by 3 bases, with 10 bases between the two germline ends. This CDR3 comprises 13 residues. Germline V gene sequence: CDR1 SGHTA, CDR2 FQGNSA. CDR3: CASSADGYTEAFF. As DNA, the CDR3 is TGTGCCAGCAGCGCCGACGGATACACTGAAGCTTTCTTT.

A word on this clonotype: Germline and junction disagree at one end, which may indicate a read error. The chain carries TRBV10-3 and TRBJ2-5, with TRBD2 matching 13 bases. The CDR3 is made up of 16 amino acids. Germline-derived CDR1 and CDR2 are ENHRY and SYGVKD. The CDR3: CAIGESGTSGKNEQYF. Written as DNA, the CDR3 is TGTGCCATCGGTGAGTCCGGGACTAGCGGGAAAAATGAGCAGTACTTC.

On this clonotype: One base away lies a much larger clone, so this may be a sequencing read error. The rearrangement joins TRBV20-1 to TRBJ2-3, with D possibly being TRBD2 (6 bases). The CDR3 length is 14 residues. Germline loops: CDR1 DFQATT, CDR2 SNEGSKA (reference sequence). CDR3 protein: CSVRADWGADTQYF. The CDR3 DNA is TGCAGTGTTAGAGCCGACTGGGGGGCAGATACGCAGTATTTT.

This clonotype occurred many times. The V call is TRBV6-6, the J call TRBJ2-5; D possibly corresponds to TRBD1 (6 bases). The CDR3 is 15 amino acids. The V and J ends lost 2 bases and 0 bases respectively, with 10 bases between them. Per germline, CDR1 MNHNY and CDR2 SVGAGI (reference sequence). The CDR3 is CASSYGRGYQETQYF. The CDR3 bases are TGTGCCAGCAGTTACGGAAGGGGGTACCAAGAGACCCAGTACTTC.

This clonotype was counted a single time. This sequence joins TRBV24-1 and TRBJ2-1, with TRBD2 matching 13 bases. V trimming: 1 base; J trimming: 13 bases; junction bases outside the gene matches: 3. Germline CDR1 KGHDR, CDR2 SFDVKD. The CDR3 consists of 14 residues. The CDR3 protein is CATSDFGLAGVQFF. The DNA of the CDR3 is TGTGCCACCAGTGATTTTGGACTAGCGGGAGTCCAGTTCTTC.

This clonotype was counted at least ten times. The chain couples TRBV7-9 to TRBJ1-4; no definite D call. The germline CDR1 and CDR2 sequences are SEHNR and FQNEAQ (reference sequence). V gave up 5 bases and J gave up 7 bases, with 11 bases separating them. The CDR3 has 13 residues. The CDR3 coding sequence is TGTGCCAGCAGCCTTCGTCAGGCTGAAAAACTGTTTTTT. It is translated as CASSLRQAEKLFF.

The chain employs TRBV4-3 and TRBJ1-2; D ambiguous. V dropped 0 bases and J dropped 7 bases, with 12 bases sitting between them. This CDR3 is built from 14 residues. Germline CDR1 is LGHNA and CDR2 is YSLEER. Here the CDR3 reads CASSQESRSFGYTF. Here the CDR3 DNA reads TGCGCCAGCAGCCAAGAAAGTCGGTCCTTTGGCTACACCTTC.

In its sample, this clonotype was seen many times. This sequence joins TRBV7-2 and TRBJ2-7; perhaps TRBD2 as D (6 bases). Between the trimmed V and J ends, which lost 5 bases and 5 bases, there was a span of 13 bases. Germline CDR1 is SGHTA and CDR2 is FQGNSA. This CDR3 comprises 13 residues. CDR3 sequence reads: CASSTKGGNEQYF. CDR3 DNA sequence: TGTGCCAGCAGCACCAAAGGAGGGAACGAGCAGTACTTC.

The CDR3 region is CSARDLPGIQNIQYF. DNA of the CDR3: TGCAGTGCTAGAGATCTGCCGGGTATTCAAAACATTCAGTACTTC. The chain is built from TRBV20-1 and TRBJ2-4; D ambiguous. The CDR3 consists of 15 residues. Trimming took 0 bases from V and 5 from J, leaving 14 bases between them. Per germline, CDR1 DFQATT and CDR2 SNEGSKA (reference sequence).

The chain couples TRBV29-1 to TRBJ1-5, with D possibly being TRBD1 (6 bases). The germline V and J ends were trimmed by 7 bases and 2 bases, with 12 bases remaining between them. The germline V gene encodes CDR1 SQVTM and CDR2 ANQGSEA. The CDR3 is made up of 13 amino acids. The CDR3 coding sequence is TGCAGCGCTAAGGACAGCGGCAATCAGCCCCAGCATTTT. This encodes CSAKDSGNQPQHF. Full variable domain (remainder filled in from reference TRBV29-1 and TRBJ1-5): SAVISQKPSRDICQRGTSLTIQCQVDSQVTMMFWYRQQPGQSLTLIATANQGSEATYESGFVIDKFPISRPNLTFSTLTVSNMSPEDSSIYLCSAKDSGNQPQHFGDGTRLSIL.

The chain carries TRBV5-1 and TRBJ2-2, with TRBD2 matching over 8 bases. Unmatched junction bases numbered 4, after V lost 0 bases and J lost 3 bases. CDR1 is SGHRS, CDR2 YFSETQ, per germline. CDR3 length: 16 residues. In DNA, the CDR3 is TGCGCCAGCAGCTTGGGCGGGACTAGTCACACCGGGGAGCTGTTTTTT. It specifies CASSLGGTSHTGELFF.